These 24 T cell receptor beta chains were all obtained from the same sample, sequenced in a study of T cells in Graves' hyperthyroidism and ophthalmopathy (dated by TCRdb to the late 2010s). Libraries were constructed by multiplex PCR. Sequencing used an Illumina HiSeq 2000. Amplification of TCR beta CDR3 regions was carried out from RNA transcripts. For the first round of RT-PCR on the TCR CDR3, the HTBI primer set was used together with the Qiagen OneStep RT-PCR kit. TCRdb handled the public reads itself, with Q25 trimming in fastp and clone calling in MiXCR, and kept productive beta chains. Each record represents a unique CDR3 protein, reported with the most common genes and DNA among its rows. The sample data list fewer than 300,000 distinct CDR3 sequences, and around 15% of these were observed just once. About 30% of the sample lies in the top ten. The sample comprised blood. The receptors come from a woman aged 45-60 years with Graves' hyperthyroidism that later progressed to Graves' ophthalmopathy.

This clonotype was detected many times. The rearrangement joins TRBV6-1 to TRBJ2-7; D possibly matches TRBD1 or TRBD2 (5 bases each). Trimming stripped 6 bases from V and 2 bases from J, with 11 bases between. In germline, CDR1 is MNHNS, CDR2 SASEGT. CDR3 length: 13 residues. Here the CDR3 reads CASRQRDPYEQYF. Written as DNA, the CDR3 is TGTGCCAGCAGACAAAGGGACCCCTACGAGCAGTACTTC.

This clonotype was recorded many times. CDR3 sequence: CASTISYGYTF. In DNA form, the CDR3 reads TGTGCCAGCACGATCAGCTATGGCTACACCTTC. The chain carries TRBV12-3 or TRBV12-4 and TRBJ1-2, with D uncertain. Deletions cut 7 bases from V and 4 bases from J, with 7 bases between. This CDR3 region has 11 residues.

V usage is TRBV20-1 and J usage is TRBJ1-5; D remains unclear. The V gene lost 3 bases and the J gene lost 0 bases, with 12 bases spanning the gap. The CDR3 is 15 amino acids. Germline assignment: CDR1 DFQATT and CDR2 SNEGSKA (reference sequence). CDR3 residues: CSASRRVNSNQPQHF. DNA of the CDR3: TGCAGTGCTAGTAGGAGGGTAAATAGCAATCAGCCCCAGCATTTT.

This clonotype was picked up a small number of times. The chain has TRBV18 and TRBJ2-2; possibly TRBD2 for D (5 bases). The CDR3 length is 15 residues. Germline values: CDR1 KGHSH, CDR2 LQKENI. V was shortened by 4 bases and J by 6 bases, with 15 bases between the two germline ends. CDR3 bases: TGTGCCAGCTCACAAACACCGGGGATGGCCGGGGAGCTGTTTTTT. Translating it yields CASSQTPGMAGELFF.

Worth noting for this clonotype: This may be a read error, as it is one base from a much larger clone. V and J are TRBV18 and TRBJ1-5, with D possibly TRBD1 on 5 matching bases. CDR1 and CDR2 (germline): KGHSH, LQKENI. CDR3 length: 13 residues. In DNA, the CDR3 is TGTGCCAGCGCAGGGTCGGGCAATCAGCCCCGGCATTTT. Protein sequence: CASAGSGNQPRHF.

This clonotype was picked up many times. The rearrangement uses TRBV6-1 and TRBJ1-1, with D perhaps TRBD1 (6 bases). The CDR3 consists of 14 residues. Trimming removed 7 bases at V and 5 bases at J, with 17 bases between. Germline-derived CDR1 and CDR2 are MNHNS and SASEGT. The CDR3 spells CASTPGGGRTEAFF. The CDR3 region has the DNA TGTGCCAGCACCCCAGGCGGGGGGCGAACTGAAGCTTTCTTT.

In this sample, this clonotype turned up many times. This chain links TRBV27 with TRBJ1-1; unclear D gene. The V gene lost 1 base and the J gene lost 1 base, with 4 bases spanning the gap. The CDR3 spans 13 residues. Germline lookup yields CDR1 MNHEY and CDR2 SMNVEV (reference sequence). CDR3 DNA sequence: TGTGCCAGCAGTTTATTCAGGAACACTGAAGCTTTCTTT. Residues: CASSLFRNTEAFF.

The sample holds many counts of this clonotype. This rearrangement joins TRBV7-3 to TRBJ2-1; unclear D gene. The CDR3 has 14 amino acids. Per germline, CDR1 SGHTA and CDR2 FQGTGA. V gave up 2 bases and J gave up 10 bases, with 15 bases separating them. The chain's CDR3 is CASSLGNSLSEQFF. CDR3 in DNA: TGTGCCAGCAGCTTAGGGAACTCCTTATCGGAGCAGTTCTTC.

This clonotype was picked up many times. The chain couples TRBV10-2 to TRBJ2-5; D is possibly TRBD1 (5 bases). The CDR3 sequence is 13 residues long. V lost 8 bases and J lost 1, with 11 bases in between. Germline CDR1 WSHSY, CDR2 SAAADI. CDR3 residues: CASRRQPQETQYF. The CDR3, as DNA: TGCGCCAGCCGCAGACAGCCCCAAGAGACCCAGTACTTC.

In its sample, this clonotype was seen a few times. The CDR3 sequence: CASSPPMTGWETQYF. The CDR3 region has the DNA TGCGCCAGCAGCCCCCCAATGACAGGGTGGGAGACCCAGTACTTC. The chain uses TRBV5-1 and TRBJ2-5, with 7 bases matching TRBD1. The germline V gene has CDR1 SGHRS and CDR2 YFSETQ. Unmatched junction bases numbered 11, after V lost 4 bases and J lost 5 bases. The CDR3 length is 15 residues.

This clonotype was recorded at least ten times. V is TRBV24-1 and J is TRBJ2-2; no firm D call. This CDR3 is built from 15 residues. The V end lost 5 bases, the J end lost 3 bases, and 12 bases lay between the germline ends. The germline V gene has CDR1 KGHDR and CDR2 SFDVKD. The CDR3 coding sequence is TGTGCCACCAGTGTTGGTGGTCGGCACACCGGGGAGCTGTTTTTT. This translates into CATSVGGRHTGELFF.

In its sample, this clonotype was seen many times. This chain connects TRBV6-1 to TRBJ2-7; 8 bases are shared with TRBD2. The germline V gene encodes CDR1 MNHNS and CDR2 SASEGT. The CDR3 has 15 residues. Germline trimming cut 7 bases from V and 0 bases from J; bases unmatched to any gene: 8. The CDR3 loop reads CASTESGTSSYEQYF. Written as DNA, the CDR3 is TGTGCCAGCACCGAGAGCGGGACTAGCTCCTACGAGCAGTACTTC.

In its sample, this clonotype was seen many times. V and J are TRBV10-3 and TRBJ2-6; D call uncertain. The CDR3 has 15 residues. Trimming removed 9 bases at V and 0 bases at J, with 12 bases between. Germline lookup yields CDR1 ENHRY and CDR2 SYGVKD. Written as DNA, the CDR3 is TGTGCCATAACGACGGAAAACTCTGGGGCCAACGTCCTGACTTTC. It yields the protein CAITTENSGANVLTF.

This clonotype has at least ten counts. This chain uses TRBV7-8 with TRBJ2-2; 8 nucleotides align to TRBD2. CDR1 is SGHVS and CDR2 is FQNEAQ in the germline V gene. The CDR3 is 17 amino acids. Losses at the gene ends were 7 bases for V and 3 bases for J; bases not matched to a gene: 13. The CDR3 nucleotides are TGTGCCAGCACCCGCCGCGGCGGGAGGATCGACACCGGGGAGCTGTTTTTT. Amino acids: CASTRRGGRIDTGELFF.

This chain links TRBV20-1 with TRBJ2-7; 10 positions match TRBD2. The V segment lost 5 bases and the J segment 5 bases; nucleotides outside the gene matches: 9. From germline, CDR1 is DFQATT and CDR2 SNEGSKA (reference sequence). The CDR3 runs 14 residues. The CDR3 DNA is TGCAGTGCTGGGGACGCTAGCGGGAGAAACGAGCAGTACTTC. Protein sequence: CSAGDASGRNEQYF.

V usage is TRBV28 and J usage is TRBJ1-2; 8 nucleotides line up with TRBD1. Germline CDR1 and CDR2: MDHEN and SYDVKM. This CDR3 has 14 residues. V lost 6 bases and J lost 4; bases outside the gene matches: 7. The CDR3 is CASRSRQGFYGYTF. The DNA for the CDR3 is TGTGCCAGCAGGTCACGACAGGGGTTCTATGGCTACACCTTC.

At least ten counts were recorded for this clonotype. The chain combines TRBV13 with TRBJ1-1; maybe TRBD1 (5 bases). Germline assignment: CDR1 PRHDT and CDR2 FYEKMQ (reference sequence). V was cut by 4 bases and J by 1 base, with 10 bases left in between. There are 14 residues in the CDR3. The CDR3 is CASSSKGSNTEAFF. The CDR3 nucleotides are TGTGCCAGCAGCTCCAAGGGGTCGAACACTGAAGCTTTCTTT.

The V gene is TRBV9, the J gene TRBJ2-1, with TRBD1 matching over 7 bases. The CDR3 extends over 13 amino acids. The germline V gene encodes CDR1 SGDLS and CDR2 YYNGEE. V lost 1 base and J lost 6; bases outside the gene matches: 1. The CDR3 DNA is TGTGCCAGCAGCGTAACAGGGGCCAATGAGCAGTTCTTC. Protein sequence: CASSVTGANEQFF.

The chain links TRBV9 to TRBJ2-3; TRBD2 aligns across 12 bases. Germline lookup yields CDR1 SGDLS and CDR2 YYNGEE. This CDR3 is built from 16 residues. After removal of 5 bases from V and 0 bases from J, the junction contained 4 bases not matched to a gene. This CDR3 is CASSPTSGRSTDTQYF. The CDR3 DNA reads as TGTGCCAGCAGTCCCACTAGCGGGAGGAGCACAGATACGCAGTATTTT. The whole variable domain, remainder taken from reference TRBV9 and TRBJ2-3, is DSGVTQTPKHLITATGQRVTLRCSPRSGDLSVYWYQQSLDQGLQFLIQYYNGEERAKGNILERFSAQQFPDLHSELNLSSLELGDSALYFCASSPTSGRSTDTQYFGPGTRLTVL.

As for this clonotype: This sequence may be a read error, since a much larger clone differs from it by one base. This chain joins TRBV2 and TRBJ1-1; D perhaps matches TRBD1 (5 bases). The ends were cut back, 7 bases at V and 3 bases at J, with 9 bases in the middle. CDR1 and CDR2 from the germline V gene are SNHLY and FYNNEI. There are 12 residues in the CDR3. CDR3 amino acids: CASMQGDTEAFF. CDR3 nucleotides: TGTGCCAGCATGCAGGGCGACACTGAAGCTTTCTTT.

This clonotype was counted only a few times. CDR3 region: CASSQDRSLSGANVLTF. For the CDR3, the DNA is TGTGCCAGCAGCCAGGACAGGTCACTCTCTGGGGCCAACGTCCTGACTTTC. The rearrangement joins TRBV14 to TRBJ2-6; 7 bases are shared with TRBD1. The CDR3 is 17 residues long. V gave up 3 bases and J gave up 0 bases; unmatched junction bases: 5. Germline CDR1 is SGHDN and CDR2 is FVKESK. The full variable domain, in which reference TRBV14 and TRBJ2-6 provide the parts outside the CDR3, is EAGVTQFPSHSVIEKGQTVTLRCDPISGHDNLYWYRRVMGKEIKFLLHFVKESKQDESGMPNNRFLAERTGGTYSTLKVQPAELEDSGVYFCASSQDRSLSGANVLTFGAGSRLTVL.

This clonotype was recorded once. CDR3: CASSQDYPGGRGQDTQYF. CDR3 bases: TGTGCCAGCAGCCAAGATTACCCCGGCGGGAGAGGTCAAGATACGCAGTATTTT. V usage is TRBV3-1 and J usage is TRBJ2-3, with 7 bases fitting TRBD2. CDR1 is LGHDT, CDR2 YNNKEL, per germline (reference sequence). The CDR3 loop spans 18 amino acids. Trimming took 0 bases from V and 5 from J; bases not matched to a gene: 14.

This clonotype came up many times. V and J are TRBV6-1 and TRBJ1-5; perhaps TRBD1 as D (6 bases). The V end lost 6 bases, the J end lost 2 bases, and 14 bases lay between the germline ends. Germline CDR1 reads MNHNS; CDR2 reads SASEGT. The length of the CDR3 is 15 residues. CDR3 sequence: CASRAGQRGNQPQHF. The CDR3, as DNA: TGTGCCAGCAGGGCTGGACAGAGGGGCAATCAGCCCCAGCATTTT.

This clonotype has at least ten counts. The CDR3 here is CASSLSGRGETQYF. Here the CDR3 DNA reads TGTGCCAGCAGCCTTAGCGGGAGGGGGGAGACCCAGTACTTC. The chain links TRBV12-3 or TRBV12-4 to TRBJ2-5; 11 bases line up with TRBD2. With 6 bases clipped from V and 5 bases from J, the junction kept 5 bases outside the gene matches. CDR3 size: 14 residues.